This paragraph reports one T cell receptor (beta chain). What it binds is not known. The entry originates in a study of T cell responses to AZD1222 COVID-19 vaccine. The repertoire was sequenced with immunoSEQ multiplex PCR; TCRdb's copy has only in-frame clones and lacks some. The sample gives 150,000 to 160,000 clones, about nine tenths of which show up once; 1.5% to 2% is in the top ten. Study-level findings and limits: Spike-specific TCR breadth and depth grew following two AZD1222 doses.

The sequencing here drew on peripheral blood, taken on day 0 of AZD1222 vaccination. The receptor was derived from an adult in good health.

CDR3 sequence (DNA): TGTGCCAGCAGTTACCGTCAGAACACTGAAGCTTTCTTT. Amino acids: CASSYRQNTEAFF. V usage is TRBV6-2 or TRBV6-3 and J usage is TRBJ1-1; D is unresolved. This CDR3 has 13 amino acids. V shed 2 bases and J shed 1 base, with 5 bases lying between them. CDR1 is MNHEY and CDR2 is SVGEGT in the germline V gene.